The 18 T cell receptor beta chains below all came from one sample that was sequenced in a study of blood T cell repertoires in COVID-19. Some clones are missing from TCRdb's copy, which holds only in-frame ones; the method was immunoSEQ multiplex PCR. Seen here are fewer than 150,000 clones, around 87% observed once, and the top ten hold more than 4%. The sample comprised peripheral blood. Receptors were obtained from a middle-aged woman with acute or convalescent COVID-19.

The J gene is TRBJ2-2, the V gene TRBV2; D is possibly TRBD2 (7 bases). CDR1 and CDR2 from the germline V gene are SNHLY and FYNNEI. CDR3 length: 14 amino acids. The V end was cut by 6 bases, the J end by 7 bases, with 15 bases between. CDR3 amino acids: CASSRGAGVGELFF. CDR3 nucleotides: TGTGCCAGCAGCCGGGGGGCCGGGGTCGGGGAGCTGTTTTTT.

V usage is TRBV25-1 and J usage is TRBJ2-1; D might be TRBD1 (6 bases). Trimming removed 5 bases at V and 8 bases at J, with 13 bases between. The germline V gene has CDR1 MGHDK and CDR2 SYGVNS. This CDR3 is built from 13 residues. The chain's CDR3 is CASSPWGLDEQFF. CDR3 sequence (DNA): TGTGCCAGCAGTCCATGGGGGCTCGATGAGCAGTTCTTC.

This sequence joins TRBV27 and TRBJ2-1, with 14 bases identical to TRBD2. The germline V gene has CDR1 MNHEY and CDR2 SMNVEV (reference sequence). CDR3 length: 20 residues. The V and J ends lost 5 bases and 7 bases, in that order; junction bases with no gene match: 19. The CDR3 loop is CASSPATGRVGTSGSNEQFF. Here the CDR3 DNA reads TGTGCCAGCAGTCCAGCGACGGGGAGGGTGGGGACTAGCGGGAGTAATGAGCAGTTCTTC.

The chain has TRBV20-1 and TRBJ1-1; weak D call: TRBD1 (5 bases). This CDR3 region has 11 residues. Trimming left V 3 bases short and J 3 bases short, with 5 bases between. Germline CDR1 is DFQATT and CDR2 is SNEGSKA (reference sequence). CDR3 in DNA: TGCAGTGCTAGGGGGCACACTGAAGCTTTCTTT. Translation: CSARGHTEAFF.

The rearrangement links TRBV19 to TRBJ2-5, with 8 bases lining up with TRBD2. Germline trimming cut 3 bases from V and 5 bases from J; bases unmatched to any gene: 8. This CDR3 contains 15 residues. Germline V gene data show CDR1 as LNHDA and CDR2 as SQIVND (reference sequence). The CDR3 reads CASSISTSARETQYF. The DNA of the CDR3 is TGTGCCAGTAGTATCTCGACTAGCGCTAGGGAGACCCAGTACTTC.

The chain carries TRBV5-5 and TRBJ1-1; TRBD1 aligns across 9 bases. The CDR3 length is 15 residues. Germline CDR1 SGHKS, CDR2 YYEKEE (reference sequence). Trimming took 5 bases from V and 5 from J; bases not matched to a gene: 10. The CDR3 is CASRLTGGRETEAFF. The CDR3, as DNA: TGTGCCAGCAGACTGACAGGGGGAAGGGAAACTGAAGCTTTCTTT.

The gene calls are TRBV4-3 and TRBJ2-5; TRBD2 aligns across 12 bases. CDR1 and CDR2 (germline): LGHNA, YSLEER. J gave up 4 bases and V 0 bases, and 9 bases lay outside the gene matches. The CDR3 covers 18 residues. The CDR3 DNA is TGCGCCAGCAGCCAAGATCTGACTAGCGGGAGTGTCAGAGAGACCCAGTACTTC. It translates to CASSQDLTSGSVRETQYF.

V usage is TRBV5-1 and J usage is TRBJ2-5, with 10 positions matching TRBD2. The CDR3 has 14 residues. Unmatched junction bases numbered 0, after V lost 0 bases and J lost 4 bases. Germline lookup yields CDR1 SGHRS and CDR2 YFSETQ. The CDR3 sequence: CASSLGLAGETQYF. The CDR3 nucleotides read TGCGCCAGCAGCTTGGGACTAGCGGGAGAGACCCAGTACTTC.

The chain employs TRBV11-2 and TRBJ1-2; 7 nucleotides agree with TRBD1. CDR3 length equals 13 residues. Germline V gives CDR1 SGHAT, CDR2 FQNNGV. V shed 5 bases, J shed 5 bases, and the junction held 5 bases outside the gene matches. The CDR3 is CASSPDREYGYTF. In DNA, the CDR3 is TGTGCCAGCAGCCCCGACAGGGAGTATGGCTACACCTTC. Filled out from reference TRBV11-2 and TRBJ1-2, the complete variable domain reads EAGVAQSPRYKIIEKRQSVAFWCNPISGHATLYWYQQILGQGPKLLIQFQNNGVVDDSQLPKDRFSAERLKGVDSTLKIQPAKLEDSAVYLCASSPDREYGYTFGSGTRLTVV.

V is TRBV10-3 and J is TRBJ1-6, with 7 bases lining up with TRBD1. V was clipped by 5 bases and J by 8 bases; unmatched bases: 0. Germline assignment: CDR1 ENHRY and CDR2 SYGVKD. The CDR3 is made up of 12 amino acids. The CDR3 DNA is TGTGCCATCAGTACAGGGGATTCACCCCTCCACTTT. Translation: CAISTGDSPLHF.

This clone was observed a single time. The genes are TRBV28 and TRBJ2-7; 7 positions agree with TRBD2. Looked up from germline, CDR1 is MDHEN and CDR2 is SYDVKM. The CDR3 extends over 15 amino acids. The V and J ends lost 2 bases and 0 bases, in that order; junction bases with no gene match: 4. CDR3 in amino acids: CASSLGGVSSYEQYF. The CDR3 coding sequence is TGTGCCAGCAGTTTAGGGGGGGTAAGCTCCTACGAGCAGTACTTC.

J is TRBJ1-2 and V is TRBV10-3; 7 bases map to TRBD1. The CDR3 extends over 14 amino acids. With 5 bases clipped from V and 6 bases from J, the junction kept 9 bases outside the gene matches. CDR1 ENHRY and CDR2 SYGVKD come from the germline V gene. The CDR3: CAISLQTGKDGYTF. In DNA form, the CDR3 reads TGTGCCATCAGTCTTCAGACAGGGAAGGATGGCTACACCTTC.

This sequence joins TRBV27 and TRBJ2-3; 11 bases match TRBD2. The CDR3 length is 15 residues. J was trimmed by 4 bases and V by 5 bases; bases with no gene match: 5. Germline V gene sequence: CDR1 MNHEY, CDR2 SMNVEV (reference sequence). This CDR3 is CASSKGLAVADTQYF. The DNA of the CDR3 is TGTGCCAGCAGTAAGGGACTAGCGGTGGCAGATACGCAGTATTTT.

The gene calls are TRBV4-3 and TRBJ2-5; 7 bases line up with TRBD1. Germline CDR1 and CDR2: LGHNA and YSLEER. CDR3 length equals 16 residues. The V segment lost 5 bases and the J segment 2 bases; nucleotides outside the gene matches: 11. The CDR3 protein is CASSFRGGQAQETQYF. The CDR3 DNA reads as TGCGCCAGCAGCTTCAGAGGGGGCCAGGCACAAGAGACCCAGTACTTC.

The chain is built from TRBV5-1 and TRBJ1-1; 7 bases fit TRBD1. With 4 bases clipped from V and 4 bases from J, the junction kept 4 bases outside the gene matches. The CDR3 is 13 amino acids. Germline V gene data show CDR1 as SGHRS and CDR2 as YFSETQ. The CDR3 sequence is CASSPQGLTEAFF. CDR3 DNA sequence: TGCGCCAGCAGCCCACAGGGGCTCACTGAAGCTTTCTTT.

This clone was recorded a few times. The gene calls are TRBV6-2 or TRBV6-3 and TRBJ1-2, with D uncertain. V lost 2 bases to trimming and J lost 7 bases, with 11 bases between them. The CDR3 is 13 residues long. Germline V gene data show CDR1 as MNHEY and CDR2 as SVGEGT. The CDR3 DNA follows: TGTGCCAGCAGTTACACAGAGGGTCGTGGCTACACCTTC. Amino acid sequence: CASSYTEGRGYTF.

The V call is TRBV11-2, the J call TRBJ2-3; the match to TRBD2 covers 10 bases. Unmatched junction bases numbered 11, after V lost 6 bases and J lost 5 bases. CDR1 is SGHAT, CDR2 FQNNGV, per germline. CDR3 size: 16 residues. The CDR3 region is CASRESGGAGGDTQYF. The CDR3 DNA follows: TGTGCCAGCAGAGAGAGCGGGGGGGCCGGTGGAGATACGCAGTATTTT.

Only a few counts were recorded for this clone. This chain uses TRBV3-1 (or the pseudogene TRBV3-2) with TRBJ2-7; TRBD2 matches 8 bases. CDR1 is LGHDT, CDR2 YNNKEL, per germline (reference sequence). The CDR3 extends over 16 amino acids. The junction had 10 bases not matched to a gene; V was cut back by 1 base and J by 5 bases. As DNA, the CDR3 is TGTGCCAGCAGCCAAGTGAAGCCGGGAGGGACTCACGAGCAGTACTTC. Translation gives CASSQVKPGGTHEQYF.